This entry features one T cell receptor beta chain sequence. Its antigen is not yet known. No clone much larger than this one lies a single base away; base qualities are absent. TCRbeta CDR3 regions were amplified from genomic DNA using the immunoSEQ Assay, a bias-controlled multiplex PCR. The paper's data handling went like this. Within the assay, amplification of reference gene primers was used to estimate how many nucleated cells each sample contained. To quantify the absolute abundance of each unique TCRbeta CDR3 rearrangement, sequence reads were collapsed and filtered. For each sample, productive Simpson clonality was calculated by taking the square root of Simpson's diversity index across productive rearrangements. TCRdb obtained this table from immuneACCESS and retained in-frame rearrangements with V and J assigned. These tables miss some clones; where compared with another copy, unresolved V genes account for less than half of the shortfall, and the remainder is unexplained. V, J and clone size are those of that table, while D and trimming were read from the DNA. The sample data list under 20,000 clones, and around 80% of these were observed just once. Less than 20% of the sample comes from the top ten.

This entry comes from a study of blood T cell repertoires in COVID-19 (dated by TCRdb to 2018 to 2021). Notes on the research overall: Samples from collaborators originated in the United States, Italy and Spain and spanned both the acute and convalescent phases of COVID-19. The material from the prospective study consisted of cDNA or gDNA derived from T cells, B-cell-depleted T cells, or PBMCs. The sample metadata nearly always contained a de-identified subject ID, COVID-19 status, age in years and sex. Samples came from the ongoing ImmuneRACE study (first 160 participants) plus 1,254 subjects from 6 global collaborators. HLA class I and class II types, where available, came from metadata supplied by the sample provider rather than from assay-based typing. Subjects who had been exposed to COVID-19, were actively infected with it, or had recovered from it provided the deeply sampled blood TCRbeta repertoires that made up the dataset. The repertoires were released in a freely available public database intended as a resource for research on the immune response to SARS-CoV-2.

The CDR3, cysteine through phenylalanine, is 12 amino acids long. Left in the record is the CDR3 DNA by itself, 36 bases read in frame from the first base. Summary of the overall study and its limitations: How much clinical and demographic metadata was included differed by source and by participant, and the metadata was provided uncurated.

Collaborating institutions collected whole blood in K2EDTA tubes following their own protocols. For TCRbeta analysis, collaborator samples were shipped as frozen whole blood, as isolated PBMCs, or as DNA extracted from either sample type. The sequenced sample was peripheral blood. This TCR derives from a human donor in a cohort sampled during active COVID-19. Rearrangement joined TRBV21-1 to TRBJ2-1; whether TRBD2, the table's D call, matches the DNA was not checked. TRBV21-1 is given as a pseudogene. The nucleotide sequence is TGTGCCAACGGACTAGCGGACAATGAGCAGTTCTTC. The resulting protein is CANGLADNEQFF.